The table lists the clone carrying this TCR beta chain with a count of one. The data were taken from a study of immune evolution from preneoplasia to lung adenocarcinoma. For the study at large: HLA loss of heterozygosity: roughly 6.4% AIS, about 15% MIA, around 35% ADC, none AAH.

The germline V gene has CDR1 MDHEN and CDR2 SYDVKM. Trimming took 8 bases from V and 3 from J, leaving 19 bases between them. This CDR3 is built from 15 residues. Some clones are missing from TCRdb's copy, which holds only in-frame ones; the method was immunoSEQ multiplex PCR. The table has about 4,300 clones, around 88% seen once. This TCR came from a person aged 55 to 79 with lung adenocarcinoma. The V call is TRBV28, the J call TRBJ2-5; possibly TRBD2 for D (6 bases). Sequencing was carried out using FFPE lung adenocarcinoma in situ tissue. The CDR3 loop reads CASSPARRAKETQYF. The CDR3 coding sequence is TGTGCCAGCTCCCCCGCGCGGAGGGCCAAAGAGACCCAGTACTTC.